This TCR beta chain was found in a study of shared clonotypes between healthy human individuals. V was cut by 4 bases and J by 0 bases, with 13 bases left in between. This CDR3 has 15 amino acids. Using immunoSEQ multiplex PCR, the repertoire was profiled, and TCRdb retains in-frame clones only, with some absent. The sample lists 2 million to 3 million clones, approximately 93% occurring once. The origin of this receptor is a young man in good health. Some clones in this sample may be carry-over from other donors' samples. The sample comprised naive CD4+ T cells from PBMCs. Subset given: CD45RA+ positively selected. The V call is TRBV5-3, the J call TRBJ1-1, with D possibly being TRBD1 (5 bases). TRBV5-3 is noted as an ORF with a role that remains uncertain. The CDR3 DNA follows: TGTGCCAGAAGCACCAGACAGAGTATGAACACTGAAGCTTTCTTT. Protein: CARSTRQSMNTEAFF.